The 24 T cell receptor beta chains given below trace back to one sample, sequenced in a study of tissue T cells after allogeneic stem cell transplantation. The protocol was immunoSEQ multiplex PCR, while the TCRdb copy is restricted to in-frame clones and leaves out a portion. The sample carries thousands of clones, approximately 51% recorded once. Time point indicated: mouse harvest day 7 after allogeneic transplant. Tail vein injection delivered 10^7 T-cell-depleted bone marrow cells and 10^6 splenic CD5+ T cells. Sequenced: lymph node tissue. These receptors were obtained from a female BALB/c mouse given C57BL/6 T cells with graft-versus-host disease after an allogeneic hematopoietic cell transplant.

Of note for this clone: The genes and germline here are from mouse. The read gets to within 1 residue of the CDR3 end, and the germline J gene fills in the rest. The chain has TRBV13-1 and TRBJ2-5; a weak D match, TRBD2 (6 bases). The V gene's germline CDR1 is NSHNY and CDR2 SYGAGN. Between the trimmed V and J ends, which lost 4 bases and 3 bases, there was a span of 9 bases. This CDR3 has 13 residues. CDR3 DNA (partial): TGTGCCAGCAGTCGATGGGGGCAAGACACCCAGTAC. This translates into CASSRWGQDTQY. The full CDR3 sequence reads CASSRWGQDTQYF.

Notes on this clone: The genes are named according to mouse. The sequence runs out 1 residue before the end of the CDR3; the remainder is reconstructed from the germline J gene. The chain recombines TRBV26 with TRBJ1-4; 7 bases align to TRBD1. Germline loops: CDR1 KGHPV, CDR2 FQNQEV (reference sequence). The V and J ends lost 5 bases and 0 bases, in that order; junction bases with no gene match: 6. This CDR3 is built from 16 residues. CDR3 DNA, as far as it was read: TGTGCCAGCAGTTCTCCGGGACAGATTTCCAACGAAAGATTATTT. It translates to CASSSPGQISNERLF. The full CDR3 sequence reads CASSSPGQISNERLFF.

Notes on this clone: Any gene name here is a mouse gene name. The read falls 1 residue short of the CDR3 end, and the missing part is taken from the germline J gene. The chain joins TRBV19 to TRBJ2-3, with D perhaps given as TRBD1 or TRBD2 (6 bases each). Trimming pared 4 bases from V and 0 bases from J, leaving 9 bases between. Germline V gene lookup returns CDR1 FNHDT and CDR2 SITEND (reference sequence). The CDR3 totals 14 residues. CDR3 loop: CASSPGASAETLYF. The DNA read from the CDR3 is TGTGCCAGCAGTCCGGGGGCTAGTGCAGAAACGCTGTAT. The entire variable domain, with the rest obtained from reference TRBV19 and TRBJ2-3, is as follows: GGIITQTPKFLIGQEGQKLTLKCQQNFNHDTMYWYRQDSGKGLRLIYYSITENDLQKGDLSEGYDASREKKSSFSLTVTSAQKNEMAVFLCASSPGASAETLYFGSGTRLTVL.

Worth noting for this clone: Any gene name here is a mouse gene name. Read data end 1 residue before the CDR3 end; the end is taken from the germline J gene. The chain employs TRBV4 and TRBJ2-5; 11 positions agree with TRBD1. Germline loops: CDR1 LGHDT, CDR2 YNNKQL (reference sequence). The V and J ends lost 5 bases and 6 bases, in that order; junction bases with no gene match: 4. The CDR3 loop spans 14 amino acids. The part of the CDR3 DNA that was read is TGTGCCAGCAGCCGGGACAGGGGGGACGACACCCAGTAC. The encoded protein is CASSRDRGDDTQY. The full CDR3 protein is CASSRDRGDDTQYF.

Notes on this clone: Gene names are mouse gene names. The read ends 1 residue before the CDR3 terminus; that terminus is restored from the germline J gene. This chain uses TRBV26 with TRBJ2-2; possible D gene TRBD1, 5 bases. This CDR3 has 14 residues. CDR1 and CDR2 (germline): KGHPV, FQNQEV (reference sequence). Deletions cut 4 bases from V and 0 bases from J, with 6 bases between. CDR3 bases read: TGTGCCAGCAGTCGGACACCAAACACCGGGCAGCTCTAC. It specifies CASSRTPNTGQLY. The complete CDR3 protein is CASSRTPNTGQLYF.

This clone was picked up a small number of times. Any gene name here is a mouse gene name. Read sequence stops 1 residue before the CDR3 end, and the germline J gene provides the missing end. The chain joins TRBV31 to TRBJ2-7, with 7 nucleotides matching TRBD2. The V gene end was trimmed by 3 bases and the J gene end by 4 bases; junction bases not matched to a gene: 6. Germline V gene data show CDR1 as GKSSPN and CDR2 as SITVG. The CDR3 extends over 13 amino acids. CDR3 in amino acids: CAWSPPGGYEQYF. Partial CDR3 DNA: TGTGCCTGGAGCCCTCCTGGGGGATATGAACAGTAC.

In regard to this clone: Genes and germline come from the mouse. The CDR3 extends 1 residue past the end of the read, so its final part is completed from the germline J gene. The chain carries TRBV26 and TRBJ2-5, with TRBD2 matching over 10 bases. V lost 6 bases, J lost 4 bases, and 1 base stayed unmatched. The CDR3 loop spans 13 amino acids. Looked up from germline, CDR1 is KGHPV and CDR2 is FQNQEV (reference sequence). The part of the CDR3 DNA that was read is TGTGCCAGCAGACTGGGGGGGGAAGACACCCAGTAC. Translation gives CASRLGGEDTQY. The entire CDR3 sequence reads CASRLGGEDTQYF.

In regard to this clone: The germline and genes are mouse ones. The read gets to within 1 residue of the CDR3 end, and the germline J gene fills in the rest. The chain joins TRBV26 to TRBJ2-4, with D tentatively TRBD2 (5 bases). Between the trimmed V and J ends, which lost 3 bases and 0 bases, there was a span of 7 bases. The CDR3 has 14 amino acids. Germline V lookup: CDR1 KGHPV, CDR2 FQNQEV (reference sequence). The sequenced CDR3 bases are TGTGCCAGCAGTCTCTGGGCTAGTCAAAACACCTTGTAC. This encodes CASSLWASQNTLY. The entire CDR3 protein is CASSLWASQNTLYF.

This clone is medium-sized in the sample. Mouse gene names apply. The DNA ends 1 residue before the CDR3 does, and the rest of the CDR3 is filled in from the germline J gene. The V and J genes are TRBV13-1 and TRBJ2-3; the D is unclear. Germline loops: CDR1 NSHNY, CDR2 SYGAGN. CDR3 length equals 13 residues. Deletions cut 3 bases from V and 5 bases from J, with 10 bases between. The CDR3: CASSASGIETLYF. The covered CDR3 bases are TGTGCCAGCAGTGCTTCGGGCATAGAAACGCTGTAT.

Only a few counts were recorded for this clone. Here the gene names and germline are mouse. The sequenced fragment ends 1 residue before the CDR3 boundary, so the rest is inferred from the germline J gene. This chain links TRBV26 with TRBJ2-1, with D possibly being TRBD1 or TRBD2 (5 bases each). Germline V gene data show CDR1 as KGHPV and CDR2 as FQNQEV (reference sequence). The CDR3 contains 15 residues. V was trimmed by 2 bases and J by 2 bases, leaving 10 bases between them. Partial CDR3 DNA: TGTGCCAGCAGTCTGGGGGGAGGATACTATGCTGAGCAGTTC. This sequence encodes CASSLGGGYYAEQF. The entire CDR3 protein is CASSLGGGYYAEQFF.

Of note for this clone: Mouse names are used for the genes. From the germline J gene comes the end of the CDR3, since the read stops 1 residue before it. V and J are TRBV14 and TRBJ2-1; 14 bases map to TRBD2. Germline CDR1 reads SGHDT; CDR2 reads FRDEAV. The CDR3 is made up of 16 amino acids. Trimming removed 3 bases from V and 3 bases from J; junction bases left unmatched: 2. CDR3: CASSWDWGGAYAEQFF. CDR3 bases read: TGTGCCAGCAGTTGGGACTGGGGGGGCGCCTATGCTGAGCAGTTC.

Note on this clone: Gene names refer to mouse genes. Read coverage stops 1 residue before the CDR3 terminus; the germline J gene supplies the remainder. J is TRBJ2-5 and V is TRBV26; D is undetermined. Germline-derived CDR1 and CDR2 are KGHPV and FQNQEV (reference sequence). Trimming took 0 bases from V and 6 from J, leaving 7 bases between them. The CDR3 is 13 amino acids. The CDR3 bases that were read are TGTGCCAGCAGTCTGTCTCGGCCGGACACCCAGTAC. This encodes CASSLSRPDTQY. The full CDR3 sequence reads CASSLSRPDTQYF.

Regarding this clone: Gene names denote mouse genes. Read sequence stops 1 residue before the CDR3 end, and the germline J gene provides the missing end. The chain joins TRBV26 to TRBJ1-2; D is possibly TRBD1 (5 bases). Germline CDR1 reads KGHPV; CDR2 reads FQNQEV (reference sequence). This CDR3 spans 12 amino acids. V lost 4 bases, J lost 3 bases, and 6 bases lay in between. Partial CDR3 DNA: TGTGCCAGCAGTCAGGGGTACTCCGACTACACC. It specifies CASSQGYSDYT. The whole CDR3 protein is CASSQGYSDYTF.

A remark on this clone: Gene names follow the mouse nomenclature. Read data end 1 residue before the CDR3 end; the end is taken from the germline J gene. The J gene is TRBJ1-1, the V gene TRBV26; possible D gene TRBD1, 6 bases. Trimming stripped 0 bases from V and 0 bases from J, with 8 bases between. Germline values: CDR1 KGHPV, CDR2 FQNQEV (reference sequence). The CDR3 sequence is 15 residues long. CDR3 protein: CASSLSRQANTEVFF. CDR3 bases read: TGTGCCAGCAGTCTGTCGCGACAGGCAAACACAGAAGTCTTC.

Details on this clone: Germline and genes: mouse. The read ends 1 residue shy of where the CDR3 ends; the end is completed using the germline J gene. J is TRBJ2-3 and V is TRBV26; 9 bases are shared with TRBD2. The CDR3 has 15 amino acids. CDR1 KGHPV and CDR2 FQNQEV come from the germline V gene (reference sequence). The J segment lost 0 bases and the V segment lost 3 bases, leaving 1 base of the junction unmatched. The CDR3 protein is CASSLGLGSAETLYF. Partial CDR3 DNA: TGTGCCAGCAGTCTCGGACTGGGGAGTGCAGAAACGCTGTAT.

Turning to this clone: Gene names are mouse gene names. The CDR3 end is not reached by the read, which stops 1 residue before it; the germline J gene fills it in. The rearrangement uses TRBV17 and TRBJ1-5, with D maybe TRBD1 (5 bases). Germline V gene data show CDR1 as MNHDT and CDR2 as YYDKIL. The V end lost 3 bases, the J end lost 0 bases, and 12 bases lay between the germline ends. The CDR3 is made up of 16 amino acids. CDR3 loop: CASSSMDNNNNQAPLF. The covered CDR3 bases are TGTGCTAGCAGTAGTATGGACAACAATAACAACCAGGCTCCGCTT.

About this clone: Any gene name here is a mouse gene name. The CDR3 extends 1 residue past the end of the read, so its final part is completed from the germline J gene. The V and J genes are TRBV12-2 and TRBJ1-6; D is uncertain. TRBJ1-6 is assigned to the ORF class and has an uncertain function. The length of the CDR3 is 12 residues. The V gene lost 0 bases and the J gene lost 10 bases, with 6 bases spanning the gap. Germline loops: CDR1 SGHLS, CDR2 HYDKME. The CDR3 spells CASSLTGSPLYF. The sequenced part of the CDR3 DNA is TGTGCCAGCTCTCTCACGGGATCGCCCCTCTAC.

Details on this clone: Gene names and germline match the mouse. The CDR3 protein is CASSFPGGNQDTQYF. The covered CDR3 bases are TGTGCCAGCAGTTTCCCTGGGGGGAACCAAGACACCCAGTAC. The chain has TRBV14 and TRBJ2-5; 8 bases match TRBD2. The sequenced fragment ends 1 residue before the CDR3 boundary, so the rest is inferred from the germline J gene. CDR3 length equals 15 residues. CDR1 is SGHDT, CDR2 FRDEAV, per germline. J gave up 0 bases and V 1 base, and 1 base lay outside the gene matches.

On this clone itself: The germline and genes are mouse ones. The read ends 1 residue early relative to the CDR3; the germline J gene fills the gap. The J gene is TRBJ2-2, the V gene TRBV2; D gene ambiguous. The CDR3 is 14 residues long. Germline V CDR1 and CDR2: LGHNA, YSYQKL. Trimming removed 4 bases from V and 1 base from J, with 7 bases in between. CDR3 sequence: CASSPGINTGQLYF. CDR3 DNA, as far as it was read: TGTGCCAGCAGCCCCGGGATAAACACCGGGCAGCTCTAC. The complete variable domain, with remaining parts taken from reference TRBV2 and TRBJ2-2, reads DPKIIQKPKYLVAVTGSEKILICEQYLGHNAMYWYRQSAKKPLEFMFSYSYQKLMDNQTASSRFQPQSSKKNHLDLQITALKPDDSATYFCASSPGINTGQLYFGEGSKLTVL.

This clone appeared a single time. Gene names denote mouse genes. The read is 1 residue too short to cover the CDR3 end, so that end is filled in from the germline J gene. This chain uses TRBV24 with TRBJ1-3, with TRBD1 matching 9 bases. This CDR3 region has 16 residues. CDR1 and CDR2 from the germline V gene are KGHTA and FRNEEI. V lost 1 base and J lost 3; bases outside the gene matches: 4. The covered CDR3 bases are TGTGCCAGCAGTCTGTCTGACAGGGGGGGTGGAAATACGCTCTAT. Its protein product is CASSLSDRGGGNTLY. The entire CDR3 protein is CASSLSDRGGGNTLYF.

To note about this clone: Gene names and germline refer to mouse. With the read ending 1 residue before the CDR3 end, the germline J gene is used to fill in that end. This chain connects TRBV26 to TRBJ2-2; 7 positions agree with TRBD1. CDR1 and CDR2 from the germline V gene are KGHPV and FQNQEV (reference sequence). J was trimmed by 1 base and V by 5 bases; bases with no gene match: 4. CDR3 size: 15 residues. Incomplete CDR3 DNA: TGTGCCAGCAGTTCCGACAGGGAAAACACCGGGCAGCTCTAC. This codes for CASSSDRENTGQLY. The entire CDR3 protein reads CASSSDRENTGQLYF.

Details on this clone: The genes and germline here are from mouse. The read stops 1 residue short of the end of the CDR3; the missing end is completed from the germline J gene. This chain links TRBV14 with TRBJ1-6; weak D call: TRBD1 (6 bases). TRBJ1-6 falls under the ORF class, with uncertain function. V shed 2 bases and J shed 1 base, with 7 bases lying between them. Germline CDR1 SGHDT, CDR2 FRDEAV. There are 15 residues in the CDR3. CDR3 bases read: TGTGCCAGCAGTTTGGGACACTCCTATAATTCGCCCCTCTAC. Amino acid sequence: CASSLGHSYNSPLY. The CDR3 in its entirety is CASSLGHSYNSPLYF.

On this clone: The gene symbols are mouse symbols. The missing CDR3 end, 1 residue past where the read stops, is filled in from the germline J gene. The V call is TRBV24, the J call TRBJ2-5, with D uncertain. Trimming stripped 7 bases from V and 0 bases from J, with 11 bases between. This CDR3 spans 14 amino acids. Germline V CDR1 and CDR2: KGHTA, FRNEEI. The covered CDR3 bases are TGTGCCAGCACCCCACAAGTTAACCAAGACACCCAGTAC. This codes for CASTPQVNQDTQY. The entire CDR3 reads CASTPQVNQDTQYF.

Points on this clone: Germline and genes: mouse. The observed sequence ends 1 residue before the CDR3 terminus, with the missing tail filled in from the germline J gene. V and J are TRBV13-2 and TRBJ2-7, with 7 nucleotides matching TRBD2. Per the germline V gene, CDR1 is NNHNN and CDR2 is SYGAGS (reference sequence). Trimming removed 7 bases from V and 7 bases from J; junction bases left unmatched: 8. CDR3 length: 12 amino acids. The sequenced CDR3 bases are TGTGCCAGCAGCGCTGGGGGTCGGGAACAGTAC. This codes for CASSAGGREQY. The full CDR3 reads CASSAGGREQYF.